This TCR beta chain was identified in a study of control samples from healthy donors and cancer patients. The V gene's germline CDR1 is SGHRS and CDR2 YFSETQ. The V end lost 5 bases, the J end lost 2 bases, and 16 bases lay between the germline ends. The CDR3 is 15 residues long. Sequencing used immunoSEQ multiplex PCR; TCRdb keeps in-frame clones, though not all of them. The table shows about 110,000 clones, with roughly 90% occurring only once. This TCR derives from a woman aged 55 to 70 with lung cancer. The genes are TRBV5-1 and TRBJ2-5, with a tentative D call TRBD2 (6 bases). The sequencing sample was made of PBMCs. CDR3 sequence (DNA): TGCGCCAGCAGGGGCCGCTCCGGGGGACAAGAGACCCAGTACTTC. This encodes CASRGRSGGQETQYF.